The source of this T cell receptor (beta chain) is a study of early T cells in non-severe SARS-CoV-2 infection. The table lists this clonotype with many counts. The antigen is unknown. Tagging with unique molecular identifiers was applied to individual cDNA molecules. TCRdb redid the calling of the 5' RACE reads with MiXCR, one entry per CDR3 protein. The top ten hold under 5% of the sample, which has 45,000 to 65,000 distinct CDR3 sequences, roughly 9.2% seen once. Study-level results: Anti-spike CD8 responses were favored by VDJdb matching, which missed private and CD4 specificities.

The CDR3 has 14 residues. Germline lookup yields CDR1 DFQATT and CDR2 SNEGSKA (reference sequence). Trimming took 0 bases from V and 4 from J, leaving 9 bases between them. This sequence was found in an adult who was a healthcare worker with PCR-confirmed SARS-CoV-2 infection or an uninfected control (not recorded which). This chain joins TRBV20-1 and TRBJ2-2, with D uncertain. The sample comprised whole blood. The DNA for the CDR3 is TGCAGTGCTAGAGATGGTGGAGTCACCGGGGAGCTGTTTTTT. It is translated as CSARDGGVTGELFF.